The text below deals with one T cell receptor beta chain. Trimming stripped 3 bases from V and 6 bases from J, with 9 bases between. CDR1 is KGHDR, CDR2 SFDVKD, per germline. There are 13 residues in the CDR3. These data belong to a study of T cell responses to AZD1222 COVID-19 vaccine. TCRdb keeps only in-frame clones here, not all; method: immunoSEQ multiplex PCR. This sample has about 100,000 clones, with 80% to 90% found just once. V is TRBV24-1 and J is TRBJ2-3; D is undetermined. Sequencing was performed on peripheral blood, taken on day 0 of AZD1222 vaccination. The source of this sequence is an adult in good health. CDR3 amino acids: CATSDDGIDTQYF. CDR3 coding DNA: TGTGCCACCAGTGATGATGGGATTGATACGCAGTATTTT.